The 25 T cell receptor beta chains presented below share a single source sample, sequenced in a study of T cells in women clearing cervical HPV infection. This table comes from immunoSEQ multiplex PCR, and its TCRdb copy is limited to in-frame clones, with some not included. The sample totals about 32,000 clones. The source material was blood buffy coat. Receptors originate from a woman between 18 and 70 years old with a cervical HPV16 infection that either progressed to CIN3+ or cleared (not recorded which).

A word on this clone: The read ends 3 residues before the CDR3 terminus; that terminus is restored from the germline J gene. V and J are TRBV29-1 and TRBJ2-4; 8 bases map to TRBD2. Germline V gives CDR1 SQVTM, CDR2 ANQGSEA. CDR3 length equals 12 residues. The sequenced part of the CDR3 DNA is TGCAGCGCGGGGGGGGGCGATTATGGT. It yields the protein CSAGGGDYG. The whole CDR3 protein reads CSAGGGDYGQYF.

Concerning this clone: With the read ending 3 residues before the CDR3 end, the germline J gene is used to fill in that end. The chain joins TRBV7-9 to TRBJ1-2, with 8 bases that match TRBD1. Germline lookup yields CDR1 SEHNR and CDR2 FQNEAQ (reference sequence). This CDR3 comprises 14 residues. The part of the CDR3 DNA that was read is TGTGCCAGCAGCGACCTGGACAGGGATGAGAGC. The encoded protein is CASSDLDRDES. The CDR3, in full, reads CASSDLDRDESYTF.

Details on this clone: The read ends 3 residues before the CDR3 terminus; that terminus is restored from the germline J gene. The V gene is TRBV10-3, the J gene TRBJ2-1, with TRBD2 matching 9 bases. Germline CDR1 is ENHRY and CDR2 is SYGVKD. The CDR3 runs to 13 residues. Germline trimming cut 9 bases from V and 8 bases from J; bases unmatched to any gene: 8. CDR3 sequence reads: CAMSGGREDEQFF. The CDR3 bases that were read are TGTGCCATGAGCGGGGGGCGGGAGGATGAG.

Of note for this clone: The read stops 3 residues short of the end of the CDR3; the missing end is completed from the germline J gene. The chain is built from TRBV5-5 and TRBJ2-1; possibly TRBD2 for D (6 bases). The CDR3 consists of 15 residues. The V gene's germline CDR1 is SGHKS and CDR2 YYEKEE (reference sequence). Deletions cut 3 bases from V and 4 bases from J, with 14 bases between. This chain's CDR3 is CASSWRGALYNEQFF. The CDR3 bases that were read are TGTGCCAGCAGCTGGAGGGGTGCTCTATACAATGAG.

Points on this clone: The read halts 3 residues ahead of the CDR3 end, with the missing end drawn from the germline J gene. The chain employs TRBV30 and TRBJ1-5, with 8 nucleotides matching TRBD1. CDR3 length: 13 residues. V trimming: 5 bases; J trimming: 3 bases; junction bases outside the gene matches: 3. CDR1 and CDR2 from the germline V gene are GTSNPN and SVGIG (reference sequence). CDR3 sequence reads: CAWGTGNNQPQHF. Partial CDR3 DNA: TGTGCCTGGGGGACAGGAAACAATCAGCCC.

The CDR3 loop reads CASAGGGTEAFF. CDR3 DNA, as far as it was read: TGTGCCAGCGCAGGGGGCGGCACTGAA. The V and J genes are TRBV6-2 or TRBV6-3 and TRBJ1-1; TRBD1 aligns across 8 bases. From the germline J gene comes the end of the CDR3, since the read stops 3 residues before it. CDR3 length equals 12 residues. Germline CDR1 MNHEY, CDR2 SVGEGT. With 8 bases clipped from V and 4 bases from J, the junction kept 3 bases outside the gene matches.

As to this clone: The CDR3 end lies 3 residues beyond the end of the read and is filled in from the germline J gene. Other DNA variants within this sample encode the same CDR3. The chain is built from TRBV20-1 and TRBJ1-6, with 7 bases matching TRBD1. Germline values: CDR1 DFQATT, CDR2 SNEGSKA (reference sequence). The CDR3 sequence is 15 residues long. V lost 6 bases and J lost 8; bases outside the gene matches: 13. This CDR3 reads CSALEGAGGDSPLHF. The part of the CDR3 DNA that was read is TGCAGTGCCCTGGAGGGGGCCGGAGGCGATTCACCC.

Turning to this clone: The sequence runs out 3 residues before the end of the CDR3; the remainder is reconstructed from the germline J gene. The rearrangement joins TRBV7-7 to TRBJ2-5, with D possibly being TRBD2 (6 bases). Germline assignment: CDR1 SSHAT and CDR2 FNYEAQ (reference sequence). CDR3 length: 15 amino acids. The V gene lost 5 bases and the J gene lost 7 bases, with 20 bases spanning the gap. The CDR3 DNA, read in part, is TGTGCCAGCAGCCCCCAGACTAGTGCCATAGGGACC. Protein sequence: CASSPQTSAIGT. The complete CDR3 protein is CASSPQTSAIGTQYF.

A word on this clone: The CDR3 goes on 3 residues after the read ends, and that part is filled in from the germline J gene. The genes are TRBV7-8 and TRBJ1-5, with D tentatively TRBD1 (5 bases). Germline values: CDR1 SGHVS, CDR2 FQNEAQ. The V end was cut by 1 base, the J end by 6 bases, with 7 bases between. This CDR3 has 13 residues. This CDR3 reads CASSLGGVQPQHF. The CDR3 bases that were read are TGTGCCAGCAGCTTAGGAGGGGTTCAGCCC.

CDR3: CATSTGERLGEPQHF. CDR3 DNA, as far as it was read: TGTGCCACCTCGACAGGGGAGAGACTCGGCGAGCCC. The J gene is TRBJ1-5, the V gene TRBV11-2, with TRBD1 identical over 8 bases. The CDR3 end falls 3 residues outside the read, so it is completed with the germline J gene. The CDR3 has 15 residues. CDR1 and CDR2 (germline): SGHAT, FQNNGV. V shed 10 bases, J shed 8 bases, and the junction held 16 bases outside the gene matches.

Note on this clone: The read falls 3 residues short of the CDR3 end, and the missing part is taken from the germline J gene. This sequence joins TRBV19 and TRBJ1-4, with D possibly matching TRBD1 (6 bases). Trimming took off 5 bases at V and 8 bases at J, with 15 bases between the two ends. This CDR3 has 14 residues. Germline V CDR1 and CDR2: LNHDA, SQIVND (reference sequence). CDR3 DNA (partial): TGTGCCAGTAGTCCAGGGGAACTTGGGGAAAAA. It is translated as CASSPGELGEK. The complete CDR3 reads CASSPGELGEKLFF.

Comments on this clone: The missing CDR3 end, 3 residues past where the read stops, is filled in from the germline J gene. This chain uses TRBV5-1 with TRBJ1-2; 12 nucleotides match TRBD1. The germline CDR1 and CDR2 sequences are SGHRS and YFSETQ. The CDR3 sequence is 16 residues long. The CDR3 sequence is CASSLEGTGGSRGYTF. CDR3 DNA, as far as it was read: TGCGCCAGCAGCTTGGAAGGGACAGGGGGCTCCCGAGGC.

Worth noting for this clone: The CDR3 end falls 3 residues outside the read, so it is completed with the germline J gene. The chain joins TRBV20-1 to TRBJ2-3; TRBD2 matches 8 bases. The CDR3 totals 14 residues. V lost 4 bases to trimming and J lost 5 bases; unmatched junction nucleotides: 8. Looked up from germline, CDR1 is DFQATT and CDR2 is SNEGSKA (reference sequence). The part of the CDR3 DNA that was read is TGCAGTGCTACCCCAGCGGGAGCGGGAGATACG. Translation gives CSATPAGAGDT. The full-length CDR3 reads as CSATPAGAGDTQYF.

About this clone: Read data end 3 residues before the CDR3 end; the end is taken from the germline J gene. The gene calls are TRBV18 and TRBJ2-1; D is perhaps TRBD1 (8 bases). CDR1 KGHSH and CDR2 LQKENI come from the germline V gene. V was pared by 5 bases and J by 1 base, with 12 bases between. This CDR3 region has 15 residues. The CDR3 loop is CASSLQGGSYNEQFF. CDR3 bases read: TGTGCCAGCTCATTACAGGGGGGGTCCTACAATGAG.

As to this clone: With the read ending 3 residues before the CDR3 end, the germline J gene is used to fill in that end. This chain uses TRBV6-8 with TRBJ1-3, with D perhaps TRBD1 (5 bases). V shed 9 bases and J shed 4 bases, with 13 bases lying between them. CDR1 and CDR2 from the germline V gene are MNHGY and SAAAGT. The CDR3 extends over 13 amino acids. CDR3 DNA, as far as it was read: TGTGCCAGGTCGGGGGTTTTGGGAAACACC. The encoded protein is CARSGVLGNT. The whole CDR3 protein is CARSGVLGNTIYF.

As concerns this clone: The read falls 3 residues short of the CDR3 end, and the missing part is taken from the germline J gene. J is TRBJ2-5 and V is TRBV18; 7 bases map to TRBD1. Germline CDR1 is KGHSH and CDR2 is LQKENI. This CDR3 contains 15 residues. With V trimmed by 6 bases and J by 2 bases, 9 bases remained unmatched. The CDR3 DNA, read in part, is TGTGCCAGCTCGCCGCCAGGGGGTCTGCAAGAGACC. Translation gives CASSPPGGLQET. The entire CDR3 is CASSPPGGLQETQYF.

About this clone: The CDR3 end is not reached by the read, which stops 3 residues before it; the germline J gene fills it in. The chain couples TRBV15 to TRBJ2-1; D unresolved. V was trimmed by 0 bases and J by 0 bases, leaving 9 bases between them. This CDR3 has 16 amino acids. The germline gives CDR1 LNHNV, CDR2 YYDKDF (reference sequence). The part of the CDR3 DNA that was read is TGTGCCACCAGCAGAGATAAAGCGAGCTCCTACAATGAG. It codes for CATSRDKASSYNE. In full, the CDR3 is CATSRDKASSYNEQFF.

This CDR3 reads CASSRTGDGYTF. The covered CDR3 bases are TGTGCCAGCAGTCGGACAGGAGATGGC. The rearrangement links TRBV2 to TRBJ1-2; 7 positions match TRBD1. Read data end 3 residues before the CDR3 end; the end is taken from the germline J gene. From germline, CDR1 is SNHLY and CDR2 FYNNEI. The CDR3 has 12 amino acids. With 5 bases clipped from V and 6 bases from J, the junction kept 3 bases outside the gene matches. Combining the CDR3 with reference TRBV2 and TRBJ1-2 gives the whole variable domain EPEVTQTPSHQVTQMGQEVILRCVPISNHLYFYWYRQILGQKVEFLVSFYNNEISEKSEIFDDQFSVERPDGSNFTLKIRSTKLEDSAMYFCASSRTGDGYTFGSGTRLTVV.

Note on this clone: A junction end diverges from the germline sequence, so it may reflect a read error. Read coverage stops 3 residues before the CDR3 terminus; the germline J gene supplies the remainder. V usage is TRBV4-2 and J usage is TRBJ2-7, with 10 bases fitting TRBD2. The CDR3 sequence is 17 residues long. CDR1 and CDR2 (germline): LGHNA, YNFKEQ. CDR3 region: CASSQDIASGGSYEQYF. The CDR3 DNA, read in part, is TGCGCCAGCAGCCAAGATATAGCTAGCGGGGGATCCTACGAG.

Note on this clone: The read halts 3 residues ahead of the CDR3 end, with the missing end drawn from the germline J gene. The chain employs TRBV6-1 and TRBJ2-3; TRBD1 agrees at 7 bases. The CDR3 totals 16 residues. From germline, CDR1 is MNHNS and CDR2 SASEGT. The CDR3 DNA, read in part, is TGTGCCAGCAGTGAAGTCGGACAGGCTGGTGAAGAGACG. Translating gives CASSEVGQAGEET. The CDR3 as a whole reads CASSEVGQAGEETQYF.

A word on this clone: The sequenced fragment ends 3 residues before the CDR3 boundary, so the rest is inferred from the germline J gene. The chain is built from TRBV29-1 and TRBJ2-1; TRBD2 matches 12 bases. With V trimmed by 5 bases and J by 3 bases, 2 bases remained unmatched. This CDR3 has 14 amino acids. CDR1 SQVTM and CDR2 ANQGSEA come from the germline V gene. CDR3 DNA (partial): TGCAGCGTTCAGGGACTAGCGGGCTACAATGAG. Amino acid sequence: CSVQGLAGYNE. The full CDR3 protein is CSVQGLAGYNEQFF.

Comments on this clone: The observed sequence ends 3 residues before the CDR3 terminus, with the missing tail filled in from the germline J gene. The J gene is TRBJ1-4, the V gene TRBV30; D unclear. The germline gives CDR1 GTSNPN, CDR2 SVGIG (reference sequence). This CDR3 contains 13 residues. The CDR3 sequence: CAWSVWANSPLFF. Partial CDR3 DNA: TGTGCCTGGAGTGTCTGGGCAAATTCACCA.

A remark on this clone: The read ends 3 residues shy of where the CDR3 ends; the end is completed using the germline J gene. The gene calls are TRBV2 and TRBJ2-1; D perhaps matches TRBD2 (5 bases). Germline-derived CDR1 and CDR2 are SNHLY and FYNNEI. Trimming stripped 8 bases from V and 8 bases from J, with 19 bases between. The CDR3 is 14 residues long. CDR3: CASQKDSPPDEQFF. Partial CDR3 DNA: TGTGCCAGCCAGAAGGACTCGCCCCCCGATGAG.

Turning to this clone: The read halts 3 residues ahead of the CDR3 end, with the missing end drawn from the germline J gene. The chain carries TRBV6-2 or TRBV6-3 and TRBJ2-7; 8 nucleotides agree with TRBD1. Germline values: CDR1 MNHEY, CDR2 SVGEGT. V trimming: 4 bases; J trimming: 0 bases; junction bases outside the gene matches: 5. The CDR3 runs to 15 residues. Partial CDR3 DNA: TGTGCCAGCAGTTGGGACAGGCTGAACTCCTACGAG. Amino acids: CASSWDRLNSYE. The complete CDR3 protein is CASSWDRLNSYEQYF.

About this clone: The read ends 3 residues early relative to the CDR3; the germline J gene fills the gap. This sequence joins TRBV2 and TRBJ1-5, with 8 positions matching TRBD1. V shed 5 bases and J 9 bases; nucleotides not matched to a gene: 12. The CDR3 has 15 residues. Germline V gene lookup returns CDR1 SNHLY and CDR2 FYNNEI. The CDR3 loop reads CASSPNSGGARPQHF. The CDR3 bases that were read are TGTGCCAGCAGTCCAAATTCAGGGGGCGCCCGGCCC.